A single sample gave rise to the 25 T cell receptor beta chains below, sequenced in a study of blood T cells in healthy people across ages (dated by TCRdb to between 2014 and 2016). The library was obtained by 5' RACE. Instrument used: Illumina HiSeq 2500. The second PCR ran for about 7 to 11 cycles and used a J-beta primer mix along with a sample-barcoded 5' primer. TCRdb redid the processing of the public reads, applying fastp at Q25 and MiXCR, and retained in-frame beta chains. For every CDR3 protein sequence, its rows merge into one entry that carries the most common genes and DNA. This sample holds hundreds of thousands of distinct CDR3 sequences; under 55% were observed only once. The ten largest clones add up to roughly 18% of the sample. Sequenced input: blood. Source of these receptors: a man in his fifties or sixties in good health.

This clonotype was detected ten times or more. CDR3 sequence reads: CASRSTTGVETQYF. Here the CDR3 DNA reads TGCGCCAGCAGGTCTACGACCGGGGTGGAGACCCAGTACTTC. The V call is TRBV5-1, the J call TRBJ2-5, with D tentatively TRBD2 (5 bases). Germline CDR1 and CDR2: SGHRS and YFSETQ. CDR3 length: 14 residues. V lost 5 bases, J lost 5 bases, and 16 bases lay in between.

This CDR3 is CATSSYSTVQEAQYF. For the CDR3, the DNA is TGTGCCACCAGCAGTTATTCCACAGTTCAAGAGGCCCAGTACTTC. This chain uses TRBV15 with TRBJ2-4; D is unclear. Deletions cut 3 bases from V and 13 bases from J, with 22 bases between. The CDR3 has 15 amino acids. Per germline, CDR1 LNHNV and CDR2 YYDKDF (reference sequence).

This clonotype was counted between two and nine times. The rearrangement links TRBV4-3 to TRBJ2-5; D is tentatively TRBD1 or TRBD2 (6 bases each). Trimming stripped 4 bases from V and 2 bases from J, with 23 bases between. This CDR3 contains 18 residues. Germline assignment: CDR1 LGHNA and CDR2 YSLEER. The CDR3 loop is CASSLNTDAWGAQETQYF. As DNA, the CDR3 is TGCGCCAGCAGCCTCAACACAGACGCTTGGGGGGCTCAAGAGACCCAGTACTTC.

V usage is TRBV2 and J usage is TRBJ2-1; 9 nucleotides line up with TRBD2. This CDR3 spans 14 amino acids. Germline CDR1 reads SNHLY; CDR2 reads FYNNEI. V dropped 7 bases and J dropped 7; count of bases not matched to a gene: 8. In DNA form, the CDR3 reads TGTGCCAGCATTACGCCTAGCGGGGATAATGAGCAGTTCTTC. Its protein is CASITPSGDNEQFF. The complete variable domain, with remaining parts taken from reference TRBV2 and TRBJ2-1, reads EPEVTQTPSHQVTQMGQEVILRCVPISNHLYFYWYRQILGQKVEFLVSFYNNEISEKSEIFDDQFSVERPDGSNFTLKIRSTKLEDSAMYFCASITPSGDNEQFFGPGTRLTVL.

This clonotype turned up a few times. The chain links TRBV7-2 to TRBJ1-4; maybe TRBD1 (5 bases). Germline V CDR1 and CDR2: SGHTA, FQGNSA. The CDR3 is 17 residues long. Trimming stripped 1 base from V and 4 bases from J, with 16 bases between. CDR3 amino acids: CASSLGMGTGYNEKLFF. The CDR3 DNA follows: TGTGCCAGCAGCTTAGGAATGGGGACCGGCTATAATGAAAAACTGTTTTTT.

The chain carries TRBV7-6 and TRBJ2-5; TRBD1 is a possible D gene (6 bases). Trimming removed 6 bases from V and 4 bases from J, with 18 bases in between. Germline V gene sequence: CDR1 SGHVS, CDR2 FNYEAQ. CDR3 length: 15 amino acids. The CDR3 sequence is CASSPKGTRGETQYF. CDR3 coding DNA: TGTGCCAGCAGTCCTAAGGGGACAAGGGGAGAGACCCAGTACTTC.

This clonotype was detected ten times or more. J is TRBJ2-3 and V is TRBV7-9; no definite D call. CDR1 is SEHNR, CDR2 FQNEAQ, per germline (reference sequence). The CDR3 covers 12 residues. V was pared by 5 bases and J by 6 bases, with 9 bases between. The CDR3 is CASSLSSDTQYF. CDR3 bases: TGTGCCAGCAGCCTCTCGTCGGATACGCAGTATTTT.

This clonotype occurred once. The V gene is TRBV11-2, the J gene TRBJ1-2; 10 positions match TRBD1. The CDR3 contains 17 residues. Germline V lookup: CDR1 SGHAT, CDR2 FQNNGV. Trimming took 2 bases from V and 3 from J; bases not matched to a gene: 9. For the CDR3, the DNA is TGTGCCAGCAGCTTATCGGACAGGGGGTGGTCTGACTATGGCTACACCTTC. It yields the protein CASSLSDRGWSDYGYTF.

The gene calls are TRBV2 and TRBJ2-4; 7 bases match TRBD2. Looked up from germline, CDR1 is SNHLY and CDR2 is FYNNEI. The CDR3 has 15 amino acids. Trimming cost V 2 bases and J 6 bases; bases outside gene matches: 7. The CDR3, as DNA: TGTGCCAGCAGTGAACAGAGCGGGGAACCAAACATTCAGTACTTC. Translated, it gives CASSEQSGEPNIQYF.

The CDR3 spells CASSQTAGEQFF. DNA of the CDR3: TGTGCCAGCAGCCAGACGGCGGGGGAGCAGTTCTTC. This chain uses TRBV3-1 with TRBJ2-1; D possibly corresponds to TRBD2 (6 bases). Germline V gene data show CDR1 as LGHDT and CDR2 as YNNKEL (reference sequence). The ends were cut back, 3 bases at V and 10 bases at J, with 10 bases in the middle. The CDR3 length is 12 residues.

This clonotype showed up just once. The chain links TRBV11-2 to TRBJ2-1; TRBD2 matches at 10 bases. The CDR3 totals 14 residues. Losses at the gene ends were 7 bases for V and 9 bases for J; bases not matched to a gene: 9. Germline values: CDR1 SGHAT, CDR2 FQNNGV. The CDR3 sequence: CASTETSGVSEQFF. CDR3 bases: TGTGCCAGCACCGAAACTAGCGGGGTCAGTGAGCAGTTCTTC.

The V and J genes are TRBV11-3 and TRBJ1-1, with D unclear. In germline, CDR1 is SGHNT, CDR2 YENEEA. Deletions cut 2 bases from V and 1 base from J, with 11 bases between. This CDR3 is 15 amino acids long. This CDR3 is CASSLSRLGNTEAFF. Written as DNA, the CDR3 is TGTGCCAGCAGCTTAAGTCGGTTAGGGAACACTGAAGCTTTCTTT. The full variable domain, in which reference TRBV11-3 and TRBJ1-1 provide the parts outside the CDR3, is EAGVVQSPRYKIIEKKQPVAFWCNPISGHNTLYWYLQNLGQGPELLIRYENEEAVDDSQLPKDRFSAERLKGVDSTLKIQPAELGDSAVYLCASSLSRLGNTEAFFGQGTRLTVV.

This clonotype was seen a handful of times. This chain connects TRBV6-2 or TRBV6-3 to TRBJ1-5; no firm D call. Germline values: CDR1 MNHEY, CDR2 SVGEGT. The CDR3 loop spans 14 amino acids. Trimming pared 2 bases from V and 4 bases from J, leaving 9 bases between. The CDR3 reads CASSYNQINQPQHF. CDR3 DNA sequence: TGTGCCAGCAGTTACAATCAGATAAATCAGCCCCAGCATTTT.

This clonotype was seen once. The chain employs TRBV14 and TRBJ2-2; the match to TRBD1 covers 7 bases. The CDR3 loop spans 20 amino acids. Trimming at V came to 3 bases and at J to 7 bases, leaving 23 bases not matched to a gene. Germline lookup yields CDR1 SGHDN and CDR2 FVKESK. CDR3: CASSHGSDRPSKIIGGELFF. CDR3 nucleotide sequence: TGTGCCAGCAGCCACGGATCGGACAGGCCCTCAAAAATAATCGGCGGGGAGCTGTTTTTT.

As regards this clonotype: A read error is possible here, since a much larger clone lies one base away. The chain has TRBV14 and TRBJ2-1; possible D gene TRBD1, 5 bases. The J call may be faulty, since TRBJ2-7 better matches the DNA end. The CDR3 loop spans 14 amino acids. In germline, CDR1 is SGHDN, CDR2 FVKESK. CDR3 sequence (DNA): TGTGCCAGCAGCCGAGGCAGGGCCCACAATGAGCAGTACTTC. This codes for CASSRGRAHNEQYF.

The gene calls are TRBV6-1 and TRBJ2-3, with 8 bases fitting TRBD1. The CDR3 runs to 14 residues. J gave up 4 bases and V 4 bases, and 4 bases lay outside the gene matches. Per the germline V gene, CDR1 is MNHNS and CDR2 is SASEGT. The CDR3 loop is CASSGQGTADTQYF. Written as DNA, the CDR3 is TGTGCCAGCAGTGGACAGGGGACTGCAGATACGCAGTATTTT.

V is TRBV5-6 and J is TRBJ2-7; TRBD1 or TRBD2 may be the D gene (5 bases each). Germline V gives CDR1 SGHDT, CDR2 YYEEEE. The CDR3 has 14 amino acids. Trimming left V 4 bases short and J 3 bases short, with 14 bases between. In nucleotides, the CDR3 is TGTGCCAGCAGCAGGGAGACAGCTTTCTACGAGCAGTACTTC. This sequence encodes CASSRETAFYEQYF.

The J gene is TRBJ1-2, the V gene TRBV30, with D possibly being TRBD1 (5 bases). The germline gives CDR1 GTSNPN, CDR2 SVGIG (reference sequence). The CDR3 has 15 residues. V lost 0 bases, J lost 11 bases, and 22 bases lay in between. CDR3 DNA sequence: TGTGCCTGGAGTGTTGTTAATACCAGGGACGCTGGGTACACCTTC. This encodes CAWSVVNTRDAGYTF.

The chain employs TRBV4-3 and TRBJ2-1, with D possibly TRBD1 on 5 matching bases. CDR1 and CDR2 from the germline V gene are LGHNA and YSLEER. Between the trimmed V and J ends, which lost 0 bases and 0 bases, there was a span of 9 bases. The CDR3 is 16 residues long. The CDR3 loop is CASSQDIGDSYNEQFF. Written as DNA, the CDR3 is TGCGCCAGCAGCCAAGATATAGGGGACTCCTACAATGAGCAGTTCTTC.

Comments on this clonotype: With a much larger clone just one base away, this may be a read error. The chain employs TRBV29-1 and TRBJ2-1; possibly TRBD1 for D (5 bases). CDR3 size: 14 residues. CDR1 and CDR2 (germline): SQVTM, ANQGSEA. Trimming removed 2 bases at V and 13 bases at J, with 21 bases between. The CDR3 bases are TGCAGCGTTGAAAAGGGGTTCCCGCAAGAGACCCAGTTCTTC. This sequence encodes CSVEKGFPQETQFF.

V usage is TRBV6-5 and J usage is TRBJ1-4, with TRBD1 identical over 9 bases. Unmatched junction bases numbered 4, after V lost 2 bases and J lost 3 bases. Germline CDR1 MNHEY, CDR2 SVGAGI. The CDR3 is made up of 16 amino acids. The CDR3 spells CASSYTRTGANEKLFF. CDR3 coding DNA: TGTGCCAGCAGTTACACCCGGACAGGGGCTAATGAAAAACTGTTTTTT.

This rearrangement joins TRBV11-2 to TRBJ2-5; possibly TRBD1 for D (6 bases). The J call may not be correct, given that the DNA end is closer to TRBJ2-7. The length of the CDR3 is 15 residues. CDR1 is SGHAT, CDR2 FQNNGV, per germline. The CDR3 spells CASSLDQGRVYEQYF. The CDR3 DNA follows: TGTGCCAGCAGCTTAGATCAGGGGCGCGTCTACGAGCAGTACTTC.

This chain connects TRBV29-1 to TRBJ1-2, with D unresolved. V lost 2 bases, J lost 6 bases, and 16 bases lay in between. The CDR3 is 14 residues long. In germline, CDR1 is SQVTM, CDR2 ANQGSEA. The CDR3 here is CSVEYRIGIDGYTF. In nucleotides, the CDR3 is TGCAGCGTTGAATATCGTATAGGGATCGATGGCTACACCTTC.

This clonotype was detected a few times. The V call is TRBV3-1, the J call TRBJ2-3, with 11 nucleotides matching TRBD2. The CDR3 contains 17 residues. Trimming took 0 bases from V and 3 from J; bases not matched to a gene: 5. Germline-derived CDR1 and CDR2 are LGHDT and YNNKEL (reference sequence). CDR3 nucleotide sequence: TGTGCCAGCAGCCAAGATTTGGGACTAGCGGTTACAGATACGCAGTATTTT. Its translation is CASSQDLGLAVTDTQYF.

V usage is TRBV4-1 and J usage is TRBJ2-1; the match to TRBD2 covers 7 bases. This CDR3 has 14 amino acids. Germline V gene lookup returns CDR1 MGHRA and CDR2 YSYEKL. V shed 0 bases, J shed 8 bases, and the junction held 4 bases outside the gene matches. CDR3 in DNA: TGCGCCAGCAGCCAAGATGCCGGGGGGTATGAGCAGTTCTTC. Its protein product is CASSQDAGGYEQFF.